This record concerns one TCR beta chain sequence. Its cognate antigen is unknown. The entry originates in a study of response to subunit inactivated influenza vaccine. Findings of the study overall: Authors suggested each seasonal flu vaccination may recruit only limited numbers of new T cells.

The CDR3 totals 16 residues. Germline loops: CDR1 SEHNR, CDR2 FQNEAQ (reference sequence). Germline trimming cut 4 bases from V and 2 bases from J; bases unmatched to any gene: 9. TCRdb re-called the RT-PCR reads with MiXCR, one entry per CDR3 protein. Counted here are roughly 790,000 distinct CDR3 sequences, approximately 21% occurring once; the ten biggest clones make up about a tenth. V gene TRBV7-9 combines with J gene TRBJ2-5; 8 positions match TRBD2. Sequencing used PBMCs from blood, obtained 5 days after vaccination. This sequence was found in a man aged 50 to 60 who received an inactivated influenza vaccine. The CDR3 loop is CASSSPGLGDQETQYF. Written as DNA, the CDR3 is TGTGCCAGCAGCTCGCCGGGACTAGGAGATCAAGAGACCCAGTACTTC.